These 19 T cell receptor beta chains originate from one sample sequenced in a study of shared clonotypes between healthy human individuals. Sequenced by immunoSEQ multiplex PCR; TCRdb stores in-frame clones only, minus some. The data show roughly 1.4 million clones, approximately 98.5% seen once. The sequenced material came from naive CD4+ T cells sorted from blood. Subset defined: CD45RA+ positively selected. Every receptor here comes from a man aged 30 to 39 in good health.

The chain recombines TRBV5-1 with TRBJ1-2; TRBD1 matches 8 bases. V was pared by 4 bases and J by 8 bases, with 4 bases of the junction left unmatched. This CDR3 spans 12 amino acids. Germline V gene sequence: CDR1 SGHRS, CDR2 YFSETQ. In DNA, the CDR3 is TGCGCCAGCAGCAAGGACAGGGACGGCTACACCTTC. This translates into CASSKDRDGYTF. The whole variable domain, remainder taken from reference TRBV5-1 and TRBJ1-2, is KAGVTQTPRYLIKTRGQQVTLSCSPISGHRSVSWYQQTPGQGLQFLFEYFSETQRNKGNFPGRFSGRQFSNSRSEMNVSTLELGDSALYLCASSKDRDGYTFGSGTRLTVV.

The chain uses TRBV25-1 and TRBJ2-7; TRBD1 aligns across 8 bases. The J segment lost 6 bases and the V segment lost 3 bases, leaving 10 bases of the junction unmatched. Germline CDR1 MGHDK, CDR2 SYGVNS. This CDR3 has 15 residues. CDR3 DNA sequence: TGTGCCAGCAGTGACCAGGACAGGGTCGTACTCGAGCAGTACTTC. Amino acid sequence: CASSDQDRVVLEQYF.

The V gene is TRBV18, the J gene TRBJ1-3; 9 nucleotides line up with TRBD1. The ends lost 6 bases at V and 1 base at J; junction bases unmatched: 16. Germline V gene sequence: CDR1 KGHSH, CDR2 LQKENI. The CDR3 consists of 19 residues. The CDR3 spells CASSPGTGLRRGSGNTIYF. The CDR3 DNA reads TGTGCCAGCTCCCCCGGGACAGGGCTCCGACGAGGATCTGGAAACACCATATATTTT.

The rearrangement joins TRBV7-2 to TRBJ2-7, with 15 bases matching TRBD2. V lost 4 bases to trimming and J lost 5 bases; unmatched junction nucleotides: 6. The CDR3 spans 16 residues. Germline V lookup: CDR1 SGHTA, CDR2 FQGNSA. CDR3 sequence reads: CASSSGTSGRINEQYF. CDR3 DNA sequence: TGTGCCAGCAGCTCCGGGACTAGCGGGAGGATCAACGAGCAGTACTTC.

The V gene is TRBV7-2, the J gene TRBJ2-7, with 9 bases lining up with TRBD1. The germline CDR1 and CDR2 sequences are SGHTA and FQGNSA. Germline trimming cut 5 bases from V and 3 bases from J; bases unmatched to any gene: 14. The CDR3 is 17 residues long. In nucleotides, the CDR3 is TGTGCCAGCAGCCTCTATACAGCCGGGACAGGGTACTACGAGCAGTACTTC. Its protein is CASSLYTAGTGYYEQYF.

The chain carries TRBV6-1 and TRBJ1-5, with D perhaps TRBD1 (6 bases). Germline values: CDR1 MNHNS, CDR2 SASEGT. This CDR3 is 15 amino acids long. The V and J ends lost 5 bases and 5 bases respectively, with 16 bases between them. The CDR3 DNA follows: TGTGCCAGCAGTACACATGGACAGCAGTATCAGCCCCAGCATTTT. It is translated as CASSTHGQQYQPQHF.

The CDR3 coding sequence is TGTGCCAGCGGACGACTAGCGGATATCTACGAGCAGTACTTC. Protein: CASGRLADIYEQYF. This chain uses TRBV7-2 with TRBJ2-7; TRBD2 aligns across 9 bases. The CDR3 is 14 amino acids. J was trimmed by 3 bases and V by 8 bases; bases with no gene match: 8. CDR1 SGHTA and CDR2 FQGNSA come from the germline V gene.

This CDR3 reads CASGPRAGRETQYF. CDR3 DNA: TGTGCCAGCGGCCCCCGGGCGGGACGAGAGACCCAGTACTTC. The chain links TRBV6-6 to TRBJ2-5; D might be TRBD2 (6 bases). CDR3 size: 14 residues. The V and J ends lost 8 bases and 4 bases respectively, with 17 bases between them. Germline loops: CDR1 MNHNY, CDR2 SVGAGI (reference sequence).

V is TRBV7-2 and J is TRBJ2-7; 13 bases agree with TRBD2. The CDR3 loop spans 17 amino acids. The germline V gene encodes CDR1 SGHTA and CDR2 FQGNSA. After removal of 1 base from V and 5 bases from J, the junction contained 8 bases not matched to a gene. The CDR3: CASSLVAGTSGTNEQYF. CDR3 DNA sequence: TGTGCCAGCAGCTTAGTGGCGGGGACTAGCGGGACCAACGAGCAGTACTTC.

This chain links TRBV7-2 with TRBJ2-2, with 8 bases fitting TRBD1. V lost 4 bases and J lost 5; bases outside the gene matches: 12. Germline CDR1 and CDR2: SGHTA and FQGNSA. The CDR3 runs to 17 residues. DNA of the CDR3: TGTGCCAGCAGCTGGGACAGGAGCCGGGCGAGTACCGGGGAGCTGTTTTTT. It yields the protein CASSWDRSRASTGELFF.

The chain carries TRBV18 and TRBJ1-1; TRBD1 matches at 8 bases. V was pared by 3 bases and J by 2 bases, with 5 bases of the junction left unmatched. Germline CDR1 and CDR2: KGHSH and LQKENI. The CDR3 has 15 amino acids. The CDR3 protein is CASSPETGANTEAFF. Written as DNA, the CDR3 is TGTGCCAGCTCACCTGAGACAGGGGCCAACACTGAAGCTTTCTTT.

This rearrangement joins TRBV10-2 to TRBJ1-5, with a weak D call TRBD1 (6 bases). The V gene lost 0 bases and the J gene lost 7 bases, with 13 bases spanning the gap. The CDR3 spans 15 residues. CDR1 and CDR2 (germline): WSHSY, SAAADI. The CDR3: CASSESGGREQPQHF. The CDR3, as DNA: TGCGCCAGCAGTGAGTCCGGGGGGCGAGAACAGCCCCAGCATTTT.

This sequence joins TRBV18 and TRBJ1-2, with no clear D. The germline V and J ends were trimmed by 3 bases and 2 bases, with 13 bases remaining between them. The germline V gene has CDR1 KGHSH and CDR2 LQKENI. The CDR3 extends over 15 amino acids. The CDR3, as DNA: TGTGCCAGCTCACCGGTTTCTGGTTCGAACTATGGCTACACCTTC. It codes for CASSPVSGSNYGYTF.

The V gene is TRBV25-1, the J gene TRBJ1-5, with D possibly TRBD1 on 6 matching bases. Germline CDR1 and CDR2: MGHDK and SYGVNS. This CDR3 spans 14 amino acids. Trimming cost V 6 bases and J 0 bases, with 9 bases left between them. The CDR3 protein is CASRPGDSNQPQHF. CDR3 DNA: TGTGCCAGCAGGCCAGGGGATAGCAATCAGCCCCAGCATTTT.

This clone was detected only once. The chain couples TRBV5-1 to TRBJ2-1; either TRBD1 or TRBD2 may fit D (6 bases each). Germline V gene sequence: CDR1 SGHRS, CDR2 YFSETQ. Trimming shortened V by 9 bases and J by 1 base, and 20 bases separated the two germline ends. The CDR3 sequence is 16 residues long. The CDR3: CATRRRGSGSYNEQFF. Written as DNA, the CDR3 is TGCGCCACCAGGCGGAGGGGGAGTGGGTCCTACAATGAGCAGTTCTTC. Variable domain in full (rest from reference TRBV5-1 and TRBJ2-1): KAGVTQTPRYLIKTRGQQVTLSCSPISGHRSVSWYQQTPGQGLQFLFEYFSETQRNKGNFPGRFSGRQFSNSRSEMNVSTLELGDSALYLCATRRRGSGSYNEQFFGPGTRLTVL.

Only one count was recorded for this clone. J is TRBJ2-7 and V is TRBV19; D is uncertain. CDR1 is LNHDA and CDR2 is SQIVND in the germline V gene (reference sequence). The CDR3 is 14 residues long. Trimming took off 3 bases at V and 2 bases at J, with 11 bases between the two ends. In DNA, the CDR3 is TGTGCCAGTAGTATTAGAAAGGGAACCTACGAGCAGTACTTC. As protein: CASSIRKGTYEQYF.

The chain uses TRBV15 and TRBJ1-1; D not resolved. The length of the CDR3 is 11 residues. Trimming left V 0 bases short and J 7 bases short, with 3 bases between. Germline V gene data show CDR1 as LNHNV and CDR2 as YYDKDF (reference sequence). The CDR3 bases are TGTGCCACCAGCAGAGATATTGAAGCTTTCTTT. Residues: CATSRDIEAFF.

Concerning this clone itself: This sample includes further DNA sequences coding for the same CDR3. The chain recombines TRBV6-6 with TRBJ1-5; unclear D gene. The CDR3 sequence is 13 residues long. V shed 2 bases and J shed 0 bases, with 2 bases lying between them. Germline V gene lookup returns CDR1 MNHNY and CDR2 SVGAGI (reference sequence). CDR3 DNA sequence: TGTGCCAGCAGTTACGGTAGCAATCAGCCCCAGCATTTT. This translates into CASSYGSNQPQHF.

The genes are TRBV2 and TRBJ1-2, with 8 bases lining up with TRBD1. Germline CDR1 is SNHLY and CDR2 is FYNNEI. The V gene end was trimmed by 4 bases and the J gene end by 7 bases; junction bases not matched to a gene: 8. The CDR3 runs to 14 residues. The CDR3 DNA follows: TGTGCCAGCAGTGTCGAGTCAGGGGGCATTGGCTACACCTTC. Its protein is CASSVESGGIGYTF.